The 4 T cell receptor beta chains given below trace back to one sample, sequenced in a study of naive and memory T cell subsets. The beta constant-region primer was an equimolar mix of two oligonucleotides covering TRBC1 and TRBC2. Ligated cDNA was amplified by four rounds of PCR with nested alpha and beta constant-region primers and SP2. TCRdb ran MiXCR on the UMI-ligation and nested PCR reads and lists one entry per CDR3 protein. The table shows roughly 17,000 distinct CDR3 sequences, with just over 8.5% occurring only once. The sequencing input was central memory CD8+ T cells from blood. All receptors come from a human donor in good health.

This clonotype was observed at least ten times. The chain recombines TRBV30 with TRBJ2-1; 9 bases are a match to TRBD2. V shed 5 bases, J shed 7 bases, and the junction held 12 bases outside the gene matches. In germline, CDR1 is GTSNPN, CDR2 SVGIG (reference sequence). The CDR3 contains 15 residues. DNA for the CDR3: TGTGCCTGGGTGCAGCTAGCGGGAAGTTCGAATGAGCAGTTCTTC. This gives the protein CAWVQLAGSSNEQFF.

This clonotype is labeled medium-sized. The DNA of the CDR3 is TGTGCCAGCAGTTTAGGGACAGGCCAAGCCAAAAACATTCAGTACTTC. Amino acid sequence: CASSLGTGQAKNIQYF. J is TRBJ2-4 and V is TRBV27, with 8 bases matching TRBD1. The CDR3 contains 16 residues. Germline CDR1 MNHEY, CDR2 SMNVEV (reference sequence). V shed 2 bases, J shed 0 bases, and the junction held 3 bases outside the gene matches.

The rearrangement uses TRBV20-1 and TRBJ1-3; D gene unclear. Germline V lookup: CDR1 DFQATT, CDR2 SNEGSKA (reference sequence). This CDR3 is 12 amino acids long. V lost 0 bases, J lost 6 bases, and 6 bases lay in between. This chain's CDR3 is CSARDEENTIYF. The CDR3 DNA sequence: TGCAGTGCTAGAGATGAGGAAAACACCATATATTTT.

The rearrangement joins TRBV6-4 to TRBJ2-1; D perhaps matches TRBD2 (6 bases). Between the trimmed V and J ends, which lost 3 bases and 5 bases, there was a span of 14 bases. The length of the CDR3 is 15 residues. Germline V gene data show CDR1 as MRHNA and CDR2 as SNTAGT. CDR3 in DNA: TGTGCCAGCAGTGATCGCGGGGACGGGCACAATGAGCAGTTCTTC. Translated, it gives CASSDRGDGHNEQFF.